The present entry profiles one TCR beta chain with its context. No antigen is known for it. The sample comes from a study of Ad26.COV2.S vaccination and SARS-CoV-2 variants. Study summary: Doses of Ad26.COV2.S were injected into muscle once or twice, 56 days apart. Whole-study findings and limits: Analyses of TCR breadth and depth may have underestimated total T cell responses.

Measured with immunoSEQ multiplex PCR; TCRdb has only the in-frame clones, and not every one. The profile covers 510,000 or so clones, with roughly 85% appearing a single time and roughly 13% taken by the ten largest. Treatment indicated: roughly 18 received Ad26.COV2.S at low or high dose, single or two shots; about 5 received placebo; per-sample allocation not given. Sampling took place 63 days after the first vaccine or placebo injection. Donation came from an adult in Boston who was aged 18-55 years. The germline V gene has CDR1 SGHVS and CDR2 FNYEAQ. Trimming cost V 5 bases and J 6 bases, with 7 bases left between them. The CDR3 sequence is 12 residues long.

The sample in question was peripheral blood, obtained in a trial of Ad26.COV2.S vaccine versus placebo. The TCR sequence derives from a person aged 18-60 years who received the Ad26.COV2.S COVID-19 vaccine or a placebo. The genes are TRBV7-6 and TRBJ2-2; D remains ambiguous. CDR3 region: CASSRMSGELFF. CDR3 coding DNA: TGTGCCAGCAGCCGGATGTCCGGGGAGCTGTTTTTT.